This TCR beta chain emerged from a study of cytomegalovirus exposure and HLA in healthy donors. Study-wide results and caveats: First-cohort TCR clusters were later found to tend to co-occur in the 90 to 150 validation repertoires.

Generated by immunoSEQ multiplex PCR, the TCRdb table keeps only in-frame clones and is missing some. The data show more than 250,000 clones, around 90% seen once. As to this clone: Antigen unknown.

This CDR3 comprises 12 residues. Per the germline V gene, CDR1 is MNHEY and CDR2 is SVGAGI. V lost 5 bases and J lost 10, with 14 bases in between. This chain joins TRBV6-5 and TRBJ1-1, with D tentatively TRBD1 (6 bases). The clonotype comes from a woman in her twenties or thirties in good health and CMV-seropositive. Sample: PBMCs. In DNA, the CDR3 is TGTGCCAGCAGTACTACAGGGTGGGGAGCTTTCTTT. This encodes CASSTTGWGAFF.